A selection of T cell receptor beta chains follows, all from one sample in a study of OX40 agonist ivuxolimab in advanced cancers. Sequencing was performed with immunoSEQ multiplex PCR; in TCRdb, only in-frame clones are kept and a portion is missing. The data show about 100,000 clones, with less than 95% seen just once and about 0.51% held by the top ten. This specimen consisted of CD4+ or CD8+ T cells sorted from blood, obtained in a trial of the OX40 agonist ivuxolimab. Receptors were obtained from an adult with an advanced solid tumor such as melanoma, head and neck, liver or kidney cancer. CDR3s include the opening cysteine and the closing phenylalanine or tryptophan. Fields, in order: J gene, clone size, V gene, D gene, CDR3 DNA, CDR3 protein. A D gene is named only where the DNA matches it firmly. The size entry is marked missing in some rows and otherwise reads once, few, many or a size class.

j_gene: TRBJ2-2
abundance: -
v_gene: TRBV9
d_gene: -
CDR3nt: TGTGCCAGCAGCGCACGGGTTGCCGGGGAGCTGTTTTTT
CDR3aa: CASSARVAGELFF

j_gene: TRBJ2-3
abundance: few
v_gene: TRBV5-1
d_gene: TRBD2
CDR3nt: TGCGCCAGCAGCCTGGGGCCGACTAGCGGGAGCACAGATACGCAGTATTTT
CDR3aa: CASSLGPTSGSTDTQYF

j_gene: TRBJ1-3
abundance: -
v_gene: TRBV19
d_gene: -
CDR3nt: TGTGCCAGTAGCCGGGTTCGATCGAGCTCTGGAAACACCATATATTTT
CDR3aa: CASSRVRSSSGNTIYF

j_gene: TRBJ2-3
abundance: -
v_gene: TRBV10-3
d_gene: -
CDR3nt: TGTGCCATCAGTGACGGTGTTAGCTTCTCAGATACGCAGTATTTT
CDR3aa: CAISDGVSFSDTQYF

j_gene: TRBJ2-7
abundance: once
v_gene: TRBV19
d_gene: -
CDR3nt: TGTGCCAGTAGTGTCAACCTCCGCAGCTCCTACGAGCAGTACTTC
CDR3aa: CASSVNLRSSYEQYF

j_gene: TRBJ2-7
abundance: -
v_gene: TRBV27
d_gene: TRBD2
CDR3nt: TGTGCCAGCGCCGCAGTGCGACAGGGGACTAGCGGGATAGACGAGCAGTACTTC
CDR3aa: CASAAVRQGTSGIDEQYF

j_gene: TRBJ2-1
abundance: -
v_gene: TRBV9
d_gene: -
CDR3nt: TGTGCCAGCAGCGTGATCCCTGCCGGAAACAATGAGCAGTTCTTC
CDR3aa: CASSVIPAGNNEQFF

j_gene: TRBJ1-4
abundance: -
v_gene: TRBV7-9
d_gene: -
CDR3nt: TGTGCCAGCAGCCGGTGGGATGAAAAACTGTTTTTT
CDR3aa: CASSRWDEKLFF

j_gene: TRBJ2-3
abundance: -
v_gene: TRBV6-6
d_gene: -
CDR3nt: TGTGCCGTGGGCGCCGGAGATACGCAGTATTTT
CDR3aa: CAVGAGDTQYF

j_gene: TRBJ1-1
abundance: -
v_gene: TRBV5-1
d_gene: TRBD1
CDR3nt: TGCGCCAGCAGCTCTCAGGGGGCAGGAATAGAAGCTTTCTTT
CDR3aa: CASSSQGAGIEAFF

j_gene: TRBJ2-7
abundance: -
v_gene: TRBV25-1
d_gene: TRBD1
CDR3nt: TGTGCCAGCAGTTCCCGGGACAGCAACTACGAGCAGTACTTC
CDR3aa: CASSSRDSNYEQYF

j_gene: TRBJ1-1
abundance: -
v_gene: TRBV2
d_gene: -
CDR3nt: TGTGCCAGCAGGCCGCGGGAAAACACTGAAGCTTTCTTT
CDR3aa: CASRPRENTEAFF

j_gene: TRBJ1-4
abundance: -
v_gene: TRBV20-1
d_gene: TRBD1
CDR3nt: TGCAGCGCAGGGGGGAATGAAAAACTGTTTTTT
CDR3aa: CSAGGNEKLFF

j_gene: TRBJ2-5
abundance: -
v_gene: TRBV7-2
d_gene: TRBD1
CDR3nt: TGTGCCAGCAGCGCTCCCGGGACAGAAGAGACCCAGTACTTC
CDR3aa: CASSAPGTEETQYF

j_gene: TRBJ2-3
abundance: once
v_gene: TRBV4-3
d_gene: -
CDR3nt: TGCGCCACTAGAAGATCGACTAGCACAGATACGCAGTATTTT
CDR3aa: CATRRSTSTDTQYF

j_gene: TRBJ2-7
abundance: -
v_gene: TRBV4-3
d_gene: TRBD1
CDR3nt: TGCGCCAGCAGCCGAGACAGGGCCGCTACCTACGAGCAGTACTTC
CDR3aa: CASSRDRAATYEQYF

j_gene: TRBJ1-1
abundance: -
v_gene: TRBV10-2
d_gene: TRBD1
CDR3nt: TGCGCCAGCAAGGGACAGTTGAACACTGAAGCTTTCTTT
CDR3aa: CASKGQLNTEAFF

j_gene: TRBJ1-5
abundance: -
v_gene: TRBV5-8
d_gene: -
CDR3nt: TGTGCCAGCAGCTTTCGGGGGTTCGGTCAGCCCCAGCATTTT
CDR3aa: CASSFRGFGQPQHF

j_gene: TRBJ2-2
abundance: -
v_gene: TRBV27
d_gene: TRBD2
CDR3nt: TGTGCCAGCACCCAAAGGTGGCTAGCGGGAGGGCCGGGCACCGGGGAGCTGTTTTTT
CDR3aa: CASTQRWLAGGPGTGELFF

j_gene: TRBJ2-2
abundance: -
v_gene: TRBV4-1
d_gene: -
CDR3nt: TGCGCCAGCAGCCGCCCCGGTCGGAATGCCACCGGGGAGCTGTTTTTT
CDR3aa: CASSRPGRNATGELFF

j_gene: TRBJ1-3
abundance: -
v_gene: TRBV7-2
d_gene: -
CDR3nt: TGTGCCAGCAGCTTAGAGTCAGGGTACGGAAACACCATATATTTT
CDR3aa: CASSLESGYGNTIYF

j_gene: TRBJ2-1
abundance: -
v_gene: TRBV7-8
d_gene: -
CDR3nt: TGTGCCAGCAGCTATTACCCAAAACAGGGACGCCTTACGAATGAGCAGTTCTTC
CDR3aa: CASSYYPKQGRLTNEQFF

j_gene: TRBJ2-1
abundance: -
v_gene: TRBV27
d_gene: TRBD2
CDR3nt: TGTGCCAGCAGTAGGACTAGCGGGAAAAGCAACAATGAGCAGTTCTTC
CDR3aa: CASSRTSGKSNNEQFF

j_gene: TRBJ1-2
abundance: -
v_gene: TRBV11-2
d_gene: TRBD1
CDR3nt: TGTGCCAGCAGCTCTAACAGGGGCGGGGATGGCTACACCTTC
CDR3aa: CASSSNRGGDGYTF

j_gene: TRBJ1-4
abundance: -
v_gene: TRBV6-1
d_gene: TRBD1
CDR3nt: TGTGCCAGCAGGGGACAGATGATTAATGAAAAACTGTTTTTT
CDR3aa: CASRGQMINEKLFF

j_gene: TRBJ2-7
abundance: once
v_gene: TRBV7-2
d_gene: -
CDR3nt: TGTGCCAGCAGCAGAAGCGAGAGCTTCTCTTACGAGCAGTACTTC
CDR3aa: CASSRSESFSYEQYF

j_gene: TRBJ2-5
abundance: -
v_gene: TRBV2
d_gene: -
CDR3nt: TGTGCCAGCAGTTCAGGAGGTAGCGTGTACCAAGAGACCCAGTACTTC
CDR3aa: CASSSGGSVYQETQYF

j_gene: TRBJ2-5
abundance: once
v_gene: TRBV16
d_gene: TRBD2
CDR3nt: TGTGCCAGCAGCCAGGGTCCTGGCGGGAGATTTGCAGAGACCCAGTACTTC
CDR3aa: CASSQGPGGRFAETQYF

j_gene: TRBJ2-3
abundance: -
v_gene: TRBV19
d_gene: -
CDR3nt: TGTGCCAGTAGTATAGATGCCGGGGTCGGACCGCAGTATTTT
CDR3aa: CASSIDAGVGPQYF

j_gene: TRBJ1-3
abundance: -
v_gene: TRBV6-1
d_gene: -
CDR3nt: TGTGCCAGCAGTGAAAAGGGTTCAGGAAACACCATATATTTT
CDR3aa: CASSEKGSGNTIYF

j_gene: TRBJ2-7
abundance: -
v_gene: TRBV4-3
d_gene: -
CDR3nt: TGCGCCAGCAGCCAAGATGCCAGGGGCCACGAGCAGTACTTC
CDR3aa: CASSQDARGHEQYF

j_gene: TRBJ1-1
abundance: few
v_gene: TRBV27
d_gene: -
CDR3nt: TGTGCCAGGACGGGACAAAAGATTCGTGAAGCTTTCTTT
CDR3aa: CARTGQKIREAFF

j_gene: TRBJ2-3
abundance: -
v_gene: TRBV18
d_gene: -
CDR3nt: TGTGCCAGCTCCCCGGACCGTCATACGCAGTATTTT
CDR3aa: CASSPDRHTQYF

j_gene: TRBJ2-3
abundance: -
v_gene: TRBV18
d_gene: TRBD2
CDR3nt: TGTGCCAGCTCACCACCGCTAGCGGGACCCACAGATACGCAGTATTTT
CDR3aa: CASSPPLAGPTDTQYF

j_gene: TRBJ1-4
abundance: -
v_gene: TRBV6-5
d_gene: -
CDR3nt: TGTGCCAGCAGTTACGGGGCAGGTGAAAAACTGTTTTTT
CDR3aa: CASSYGAGEKLFF

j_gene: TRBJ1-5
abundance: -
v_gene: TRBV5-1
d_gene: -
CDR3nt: TGCGCCAGCAGGAAAGGGGAGGACCAGCCCCAGCATTTT
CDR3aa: CASRKGEDQPQHF

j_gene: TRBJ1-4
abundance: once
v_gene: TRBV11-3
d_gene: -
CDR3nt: TGTGCCAGCAGCAGCTCGGTGAGGGAAAAACTGTTTTTT
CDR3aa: CASSSSVREKLFF

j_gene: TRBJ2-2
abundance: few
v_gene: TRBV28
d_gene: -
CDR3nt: TGTGCCAGCAGTTTAGGCGGGACCGACACCGGGGAGCTGTTTTTT
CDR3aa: CASSLGGTDTGELFF

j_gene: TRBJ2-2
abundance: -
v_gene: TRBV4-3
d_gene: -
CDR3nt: TGCGCCAGCAGCCCCGGGGATCTCACCGGGGAGCTGTTTTTT
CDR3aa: CASSPGDLTGELFF

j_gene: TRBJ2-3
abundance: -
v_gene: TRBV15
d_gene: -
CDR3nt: TGTGCCACCAGCAGGCTCACAGATACGCAGTATTTT
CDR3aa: CATSRLTDTQYF

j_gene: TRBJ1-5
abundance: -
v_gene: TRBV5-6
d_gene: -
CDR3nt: TGTGCCAGCAGCAACGACAGAAGACAGCCCCAGCATTTT
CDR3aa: CASSNDRRQPQHF

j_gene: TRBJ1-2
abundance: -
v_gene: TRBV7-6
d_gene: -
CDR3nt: TGTGCCAGCAGCTTAGGGGGAGGGAACTATGGCTACACCTTC
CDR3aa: CASSLGGGNYGYTF

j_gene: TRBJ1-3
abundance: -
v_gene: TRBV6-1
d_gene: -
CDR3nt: TGTGCCAGCAGTGAGGTCGGGGGGAGAAACACCATATATTTT
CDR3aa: CASSEVGGRNTIYF

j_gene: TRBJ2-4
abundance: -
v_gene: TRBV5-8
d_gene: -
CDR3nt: TGTGCCAGCAGCTTGTACCCAGGGATGTCCAAAAACATTCAGTACTTC
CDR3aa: CASSLYPGMSKNIQYF

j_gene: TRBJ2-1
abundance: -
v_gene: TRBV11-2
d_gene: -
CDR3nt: TGTGCCAGCAGCTACTCCTCGGCCCAGGAGCAGTTCTTC
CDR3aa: CASSYSSAQEQFF

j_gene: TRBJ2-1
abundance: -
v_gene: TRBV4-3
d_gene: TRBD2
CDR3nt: TGCGCCAGCAGCCAAGAGGGACTAGCGGACAATGAGCAGTTCTTC
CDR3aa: CASSQEGLADNEQFF

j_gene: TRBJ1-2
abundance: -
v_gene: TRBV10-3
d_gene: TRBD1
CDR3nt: TGTGCCATCAGTGGGGGAGGGGGCGCAACGACCTATGGCTACACCTTC
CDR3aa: CAISGGGGATTYGYTF

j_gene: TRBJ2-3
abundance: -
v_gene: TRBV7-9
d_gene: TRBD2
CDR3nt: TGTGCCAGCAGGGGTACTAGCGGAGGAGATACGCAGTATTTT
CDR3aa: CASRGTSGGDTQYF

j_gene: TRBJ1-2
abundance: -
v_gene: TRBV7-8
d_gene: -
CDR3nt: TGTGCCAGCAGCCCAGTCGGGGGGGCATCTCTCTATGGCTACACCTTC
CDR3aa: CASSPVGGASLYGYTF

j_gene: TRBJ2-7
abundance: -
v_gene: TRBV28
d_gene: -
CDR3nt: TGTGCCAGCAGTGAAGGGGCAGGGTTCCACTACGAGCAGTACTTC
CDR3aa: CASSEGAGFHYEQYF

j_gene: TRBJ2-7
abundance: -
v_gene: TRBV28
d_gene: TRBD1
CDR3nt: TGTGCCAGCAGTGCCGTCGGGACAGGGGGCATCTACGAGCAGTACTTC
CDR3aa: CASSAVGTGGIYEQYF

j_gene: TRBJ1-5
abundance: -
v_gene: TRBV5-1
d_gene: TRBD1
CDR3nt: TGCGCCAGCAGTCAGGGACAGGGTAGCAATCAGCCCCAGCATTTT
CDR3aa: CASSQGQGSNQPQHF

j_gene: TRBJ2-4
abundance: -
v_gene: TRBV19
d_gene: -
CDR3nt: TGTGCCAGTAGCCCCCTCGAATTGGGGGCCAAAAACATTCAGTACTTC
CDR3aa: CASSPLELGAKNIQYF